Presented here are 16 T cell receptor beta chains from one specimen sequenced in a study of cytomegalovirus exposure and HLA in healthy donors. PCR involved 60 Vbeta and 13 Jbeta primers. Sequencing was performed with immunoSEQ multiplex PCR; in TCRdb, only in-frame clones are kept and a portion is missing. The data contain over 85,000 clones, around 8% of them seen just once; the ten biggest clones take up roughly 2.1%. Sequencing used PBMCs. Receptors originate from a man between 50 and 59 years old in good health and CMV-seronegative.

This clone appeared many times. This chain's CDR3 is CSVVDTNIQYF. CDR3 nucleotide sequence: TGCAGCGTCGTGGACACAAACATTCAGTACTTC. The rearrangement links TRBV29-1 to TRBJ2-4; D possibly corresponds to TRBD1 (5 bases). The CDR3 loop spans 11 amino acids. Germline V gives CDR1 SQVTM, CDR2 ANQGSEA. V lost 6 bases and J 6 bases, leaving 9 bases between the germline ends.

The V gene is TRBV10-2, the J gene TRBJ1-2; weak D call: TRBD1 (6 bases). The CDR3 has 16 residues. Trimming left V 6 bases short and J 2 bases short, with 19 bases between. CDR1 and CDR2 from the germline V gene are WSHSY and SAAADI. This chain's CDR3 is CASSVTGGAGNYGYTF. CDR3 nucleotide sequence: TGCGCCAGCAGCGTCACGGGGGGGGCTGGAAACTATGGCTACACCTTC.

This clone has a handful of counts. The chain couples TRBV11-2 to TRBJ1-1; possibly TRBD1 for D (5 bases). The CDR3 loop spans 13 amino acids. The V and J ends lost 6 bases and 1 base respectively, with 9 bases between them. Germline V gene sequence: CDR1 SGHAT, CDR2 FQNNGV. The CDR3 bases are TGTGCCAGCAGTCCGCAGGGGAACACTGAAGCTTTCTTT. This translates into CASSPQGNTEAFF.

The rearrangement links TRBV5-1 to TRBJ2-5; 9 positions match TRBD1. After removal of 3 bases from V and 4 bases from J, the junction contained 4 bases not matched to a gene. Germline V gene data show CDR1 as SGHRS and CDR2 as YFSETQ. The CDR3 loop spans 14 amino acids. The CDR3 DNA reads as TGCGCCAGCAGCTCGATGGGACAGGGAGAGACCCAGTACTTC. It is translated as CASSSMGQGETQYF.

The V call is TRBV28, the J call TRBJ2-2; the D gene is possibly TRBD1 (5 bases). This CDR3 region has 15 residues. The V gene lost 4 bases and the J gene lost 3 bases, with 12 bases spanning the gap. Per germline, CDR1 MDHEN and CDR2 SYDVKM. CDR3 bases: TGTGCCAGCAGTTCTCACGGACATGACACCGGGGAGCTGTTTTTT. As protein: CASSSHGHDTGELFF.

The chain combines TRBV6-1 with TRBJ1-5; D uncertain. Germline V gene data show CDR1 as MNHNS and CDR2 as SASEGT. The CDR3 is 16 amino acids. V lost 4 bases to trimming and J lost 2 bases, with 15 bases between them. The DNA for the CDR3 is TGTGCCAGCAGTGTGATGGGAGACGTTGGCAATCAGCCCCAGCATTTT. This sequence encodes CASSVMGDVGNQPQHF.

This clone was counted between two and nine times. V and J are TRBV29-1 and TRBJ2-1; D uncertain. V lost 2 bases and J 6 bases, leaving 8 bases between the germline ends. The CDR3 sequence is 12 residues long. In germline, CDR1 is SQVTM, CDR2 ANQGSEA. CDR3 amino acids: CSVEFQVNEQFF. The DNA for the CDR3 is TGCAGCGTTGAATTCCAGGTCAATGAGCAGTTCTTC.

This clone was picked up a small number of times. The J gene is TRBJ2-3, the V gene TRBV2, with a tentative D call TRBD2 (5 bases). Germline V gene data show CDR1 as SNHLY and CDR2 as FYNNEI. This CDR3 has 13 residues. Trimming removed 7 bases from V and 0 bases from J, with 8 bases in between. This CDR3 reads CASTGGSTDTQYF. The CDR3 nucleotides are TGTGCCAGCACCGGCGGGAGCACAGATACGCAGTATTTT.

CDR3 DNA: TGTGCCAGCAGTAAGGGGGGGATGAACACTGAAGCTTTCTTT. Protein product: CASSKGGMNTEAFF. This chain links TRBV28 with TRBJ1-1, with D perhaps matching TRBD1 (6 bases). CDR1 and CDR2 (germline): MDHEN, SYDVKM. CDR3 size: 14 residues. The V end lost 5 bases, the J end lost 0 bases, and 10 bases lay between the germline ends.

The chain links TRBV4-1 to TRBJ2-3; weak D call: TRBD1 (6 bases). V was shortened by 2 bases and J by 7 bases, with 19 bases between the two germline ends. Looked up from germline, CDR1 is MGHRA and CDR2 is YSYEKL. The CDR3 has 16 residues. The CDR3 loop reads CASSQPGQSPMNTQYF. In DNA, the CDR3 is TGCGCCAGCAGCCAACCCGGACAGTCGCCCATGAATACGCAGTATTTT.

The chain is built from TRBV10-2 and TRBJ1-2; D is ambiguous. From germline, CDR1 is WSHSY and CDR2 SAAADI. This CDR3 spans 14 amino acids. Trimming took 3 bases from V and 5 from J, leaving 13 bases between them. As DNA, the CDR3 is TGCGCCAGCAGTGACAGGTTCTCTCATTATGGCTACACCTTC. As protein: CASSDRFSHYGYTF.

The V and J genes are TRBV6-1 and TRBJ1-1; 8 positions match TRBD1. Per the germline V gene, CDR1 is MNHNS and CDR2 is SASEGT. Unmatched junction bases numbered 1, after V lost 3 bases and J lost 1 base. The CDR3 totals 14 residues. Here the CDR3 reads CASSDGTGNTEAFF. The CDR3 DNA sequence: TGTGCCAGCAGTGATGGGACAGGGAACACTGAAGCTTTCTTT.

The chain couples TRBV6-5 to TRBJ1-2; 9 bases align to TRBD1. V trimming: 6 bases; J trimming: 6 bases; junction bases outside the gene matches: 11. The CDR3 extends over 15 amino acids. Per germline, CDR1 MNHEY and CDR2 SVGAGI. The CDR3 nucleotides read TGTGCCAGCAGCCAAGTAGGGGACAGGGTTCATGGCTACACCTTC. Its protein product is CASSQVGDRVHGYTF.

This clone showed up just a few times. This chain connects TRBV11-2 to TRBJ1-2, with D possibly matching TRBD1 (6 bases). From germline, CDR1 is SGHAT and CDR2 FQNNGV. CDR3 length: 15 amino acids. The V end lost 2 bases, the J end lost 1 base, and 11 bases lay between the germline ends. The CDR3 nucleotides read TGTGCCAGCAGCTTAATGGGACAACGTAACTATGGCTACACCTTC. Translating gives CASSLMGQRNYGYTF. Drawing the rest from reference TRBV11-2 and TRBJ1-2, the complete variable domain is EAGVAQSPRYKIIEKRQSVAFWCNPISGHATLYWYQQILGQGPKLLIQFQNNGVVDDSQLPKDRFSAERLKGVDSTLKIQPAKLEDSAVYLCASSLMGQRNYGYTFGSGTRLTVV.

This clone was recorded a few times. DNA for the CDR3: TGTGCCAGCAGATTCGACACGGCCTCTGGAAACACCATATATTTT. It is translated as CASRFDTASGNTIYF. The V and J genes are TRBV6-5 and TRBJ1-3; D remains unclear. CDR3 length: 15 amino acids. Germline V lookup: CDR1 MNHEY, CDR2 SVGAGI. V dropped 6 bases and J dropped 0 bases, with 12 bases sitting between them.

The V and J genes are TRBV6-1 and TRBJ2-5; D remains unclear. Trimming removed 7 bases from V and 1 base from J, with 13 bases in between. Germline lookup yields CDR1 MNHNS and CDR2 SASEGT. This CDR3 region has 14 residues. The DNA of the CDR3 is TGTGCCAGCATCCTTTTTCCGTCCCAAGAGACCCAGTACTTC. Translating gives CASILFPSQETQYF.